The present entry profiles one T cell receptor beta chain with its context. V lost 5 bases, J lost 4 bases, and 8 bases lay in between. Germline V CDR1 and CDR2: DFQATT, SNEGSKA (reference sequence). This CDR3 has 11 amino acids. Original handling: How many nucleated cells were present was estimated from reference gene primer amplification. Profiled with immunoSEQ multiplex PCR; TCRdb holds only in-frame clones, not every one. That table gives V, J and clone size, and the DNA gave D and trimming. The top ten clones hold approximately 7.2% of a sample with 59,000 or so clones, 70% to 90% of them seen once. The sample originates from a study of blood T cell repertoires in COVID-19. The wider study: There were acute and convalescent COVID-19 samples, and they came from the United States, Italy and Spain.

This receptor was obtained from a man in his 60s with acute or convalescent COVID-19. J is TRBJ2-5 and V is TRBV20-1; no firm D call. Sample: peripheral blood. Here the CDR3 reads CSAEPGETQYF. DNA for the CDR3: TGCAGTGCTGAACCGGGAGAGACCCAGTACTTC.